The 32 T cell receptor beta chains reported below all come from one sample, sequenced in a study of blood T cell repertoires in COVID-19. TCRdb keeps only in-frame clones here, not all; method: immunoSEQ multiplex PCR. The top ten hold under 8.5% of the sample, which has some 240,000 clones, about three quarters seen once. The sequencing sample was made of peripheral blood. Receptor source: a woman in her 70s with acute or convalescent COVID-19.

This clone has a count of ten or more. The rearrangement uses TRBV5-4 and TRBJ2-4, with D possibly matching TRBD2 (7 bases). The CDR3 spans 14 residues. Germline V gene sequence: CDR1 SGHNT, CDR2 YYREEE (reference sequence). The V end was cut by 3 bases, the J end by 5 bases, with 12 bases between. The CDR3 spells CASSSRGGENIQYF. CDR3 nucleotides: TGTGCCAGCAGCTCCAGGGGAGGGGAAAACATTCAGTACTTC.

This chain joins TRBV5-1 and TRBJ2-5, with TRBD2 matching 16 bases. V shed 4 bases, J shed 4 bases, and the junction held 10 bases outside the gene matches. CDR1 is SGHRS, CDR2 YFSETQ, per germline. This CDR3 has 18 residues. The CDR3 is CASSPRGTSGGAGETQYF. In DNA form, the CDR3 reads TGCGCCAGCAGCCCCCGGGGGACTAGCGGGGGGGCTGGAGAGACCCAGTACTTC. Looking up the rest from reference TRBV5-1 and TRBJ2-5 gives the full variable domain: KAGVTQTPRYLIKTRGQQVTLSCSPISGHRSVSWYQQTPGQGLQFLFEYFSETQRNKGNFPGRFSGRQFSNSRSEMNVSTLELGDSALYLCASSPRGTSGGAGETQYFGPGTRLLVL.

This clone was seen only once. This chain connects TRBV12-5 to TRBJ2-5, with D unresolved. Germline CDR1 reads LGHNT; CDR2 reads FRNRAP. Trimming left V 1 base short and J 7 bases short, with 13 bases between. The CDR3 runs 14 residues. CDR3 bases: TGTGCTAGTGGTTTGGGTCAGGTCTTCGGGACCCAGTACTTC. Amino acids: CASGLGQVFGTQYF.

This chain joins TRBV3-1 (or the pseudogene TRBV3-2) and TRBJ2-7; no clear D gene. Trimming cost V 1 base and J 3 bases, with 13 bases left between them. The V gene's germline CDR1 is LGHDT and CDR2 YNNKEL (reference sequence). This CDR3 has 15 amino acids. The CDR3 region has the DNA TGTGCCAGCAGCCAAGCCCCGGGTCCTAACTACGAGCAGTACTTC. This gives the protein CASSQAPGPNYEQYF.

J is TRBJ2-5 and V is TRBV30, with TRBD2 matching over 12 bases. This CDR3 comprises 14 residues. V dropped 1 base and J dropped 5; count of bases not matched to a gene: 2. The germline CDR1 and CDR2 sequences are GTSNPN and SVGIG (reference sequence). The CDR3 DNA follows: TGTGCCTGGAGTGAGCTAGCGGGAGGGGAGACCCAGTACTTC. It translates to CAWSELAGGETQYF.

CDR3 sequence: CSVQRGATDTQYF. In DNA, the CDR3 is TGCAGCGTTCAGCGGGGGGCCACAGATACGCAGTATTTT. The chain joins TRBV29-1 to TRBJ2-3; 9 bases line up with TRBD2. Trimming took 5 bases from V and 2 from J; bases not matched to a gene: 2. The CDR3 contains 13 residues. Germline V lookup: CDR1 SQVTM, CDR2 ANQGSEA.

This clone was counted between two and nine times. The DNA for the CDR3 is TGTGCCTGGAGTCTCACAGCATGGGGAAACACCATATATTTT. This gives the protein CAWSLTAWGNTIYF. The chain carries TRBV30 and TRBJ1-3; D remains ambiguous. The germline V and J ends were trimmed by 2 bases and 4 bases, with 12 bases remaining between them. The germline gives CDR1 GTSNPN, CDR2 SVGIG (reference sequence). CDR3 size: 14 residues.

Only one count was recorded for this clone. This rearrangement joins TRBV5-8 to TRBJ2-3, with D perhaps matching TRBD2 (6 bases). Germline values: CDR1 SGHTS, CDR2 YDEGEE. V was clipped by 3 bases and J by 2 bases, with 16 bases between them. This CDR3 has 16 residues. CDR3 residues: CASSSSGVAFTDTQYF. Written as DNA, the CDR3 is TGTGCCAGCAGCTCCTCGGGGGTGGCCTTCACAGATACGCAGTATTTT.

This chain links TRBV4-3 with TRBJ2-3, with D unclear. Trimming stripped 0 bases from V and 3 bases from J, with 10 bases between. This CDR3 spans 15 amino acids. CDR1 and CDR2 (germline): LGHNA, YSLEER. Here the CDR3 DNA reads TGCGCCAGCAGCCAAGAAACGTACAGAACAGATACGCAGTATTTT. As protein: CASSQETYRTDTQYF.

This sequence joins TRBV12-3 or TRBV12-4 and TRBJ1-2; no clear D. V lost 4 bases, J lost 4 bases, and 10 bases lay in between. CDR3 size: 13 residues. In DNA, the CDR3 is TGTGCCAGCAGTTCCTCGGGTAGCTATGGCTACACCTTC. Its translation is CASSSSGSYGYTF.

The chain links TRBV6-1 to TRBJ1-2; weak D call: TRBD1 (5 bases). Germline values: CDR1 MNHNS, CDR2 SASEGT. V lost 0 bases and J 2 bases, leaving 13 bases between the germline ends. CDR3 size: 16 residues. The CDR3: CASSEAISGGNYGYTF. The CDR3 bases are TGTGCCAGCAGTGAAGCGATATCGGGGGGGAACTATGGCTACACCTTC.

In its sample, this clone was seen a few times. The chain is built from TRBV12-5 and TRBJ1-1, with 8 bases that match TRBD1. Germline lookup yields CDR1 LGHNT and CDR2 FRNRAP. The CDR3 sequence is 15 residues long. The J segment lost 5 bases and the V segment lost 2 bases, leaving 7 bases of the junction unmatched. CDR3 sequence reads: CASGLFRQGSTEAFF. Written as DNA, the CDR3 is TGTGCTAGTGGTTTGTTCCGACAGGGGTCGACTGAAGCTTTCTTT.

The chain recombines TRBV11-2 with TRBJ2-3, with 8 bases that match TRBD2. From germline, CDR1 is SGHAT and CDR2 FQNNGV. CDR3 length: 15 amino acids. Trimming removed 1 base from V and 6 bases from J; junction bases left unmatched: 6. The CDR3 is CASSLAPTGGDTQYF. The CDR3 coding sequence is TGTGCCAGCAGCTTAGCCCCCACGGGGGGGGATACGCAGTATTTT.

The chain carries TRBV21-1 and TRBJ2-5; TRBD2, the table's D call, was not compared with the DNA. TRBV21-1 is labeled a pseudogene. CDR3 length equals 16 residues. The CDR3 protein is CASSKELAGVCETQYF. For the CDR3, the DNA is TGTGCCAGCAGCAAGGAACTAGCGGGGGTTTGTGAGACCCAGTACTTC.

The chain joins TRBV2 to TRBJ2-1, with TRBD2 identical over 16 bases. The CDR3 sequence is 16 residues long. Trimming took 8 bases from V and 6 from J; bases not matched to a gene: 7. The germline V gene has CDR1 SNHLY and CDR2 FYNNEI. CDR3 nucleotides: TGTGCCAGCGGGACTAGCGGGGGGGCTCAATCCAATGAGCAGTTCTTC. It encodes CASGTSGGAQSNEQFF.

The V gene is TRBV5-1, the J gene TRBJ2-1, with TRBD2 as a possible D gene (5 bases). Germline V lookup: CDR1 SGHRS, CDR2 YFSETQ. Trimming pared 0 bases from V and 9 bases from J, leaving 16 bases between. The CDR3 length is 15 residues. CDR3 protein: CASSLGVAQGSEQFF. DNA for the CDR3: TGCGCCAGCAGCTTGGGGGTAGCCCAAGGGAGTGAGCAGTTCTTC.

This clone was picked up one time. The rearrangement uses TRBV6-1 and TRBJ2-1, with D possibly TRBD2 on 7 matching bases. V gave up 1 base and J gave up 4 bases, with 14 bases separating them. The length of the CDR3 is 16 residues. Germline V gene data show CDR1 as MNHNS and CDR2 as SASEGT. The CDR3 DNA sequence: TGTGCCAGCAGTGAAGAGGGGCGGGGGCATTACAATGAGCAGTTCTTC. Amino acids: CASSEEGRGHYNEQFF.

This clone was observed a single time. This sample includes further DNA sequences coding for the same CDR3. The chain employs TRBV6-5 and TRBJ1-1; unclear D gene. This CDR3 has 13 residues. Trimming took 5 bases from V and 0 from J, leaving 7 bases between them. Germline-derived CDR1 and CDR2 are MNHEY and SVGAGI. CDR3 sequence (DNA): TGTGCCAGCAGTCTTACAGTGAACACTGAAGCTTTCTTT. This translates into CASSLTVNTEAFF.

This clone has a single count. The chain carries TRBV2 and TRBJ2-3; D is possibly TRBD2 (5 bases). This CDR3 comprises 14 residues. Germline CDR1 reads SNHLY; CDR2 reads FYNNEI. The V gene lost 7 bases and the J gene lost 6 bases, with 17 bases spanning the gap. This CDR3 is CASKLGSVADTQYF. The CDR3 DNA is TGTGCCAGCAAATTAGGGTCGGTAGCGGATACGCAGTATTTT.

This chain connects TRBV3-1 (or the pseudogene TRBV3-2) to TRBJ1-1; 8 positions agree with TRBD1. Germline V gene data show CDR1 as LGHDT and CDR2 as YNNKEL (reference sequence). The V segment lost 1 base and the J segment 4 bases; nucleotides outside the gene matches: 11. The CDR3 totals 17 residues. CDR3 region: CASSQGGQGIFSTEAFF. The CDR3 region has the DNA TGTGCCAGCAGCCAAGGCGGACAGGGAATTTTCAGCACTGAAGCTTTCTTT.

On this clone: A junction end diverges from the germline sequence, so it may reflect a read error. The chain has TRBV7-2 and TRBJ2-1; TRBD1 is a possible D gene (5 bases). The germline V gene encodes CDR1 SGHTA and CDR2 FQGNSA. The CDR3 totals 12 residues. CDR3 nucleotide sequence: TGTGCCAGCAGCCCCAGGGCAGCCCAGCCGATCTTC. Amino acid sequence: CASSPRAAQPIF. Filled out from reference TRBV7-2 and TRBJ2-1, the complete variable domain reads GAGVSQSPSNKVTEKGKDVELRCDPISGHTALYWYRQSLGQGLEFLIYFQGNSAPDKSGLPSDRFSAERTGGSVSTLTIQRTQQEDSAVYLCASSPRAAQPIFGPGTRLTVL.

V and J are TRBV27 and TRBJ1-2; D gene ambiguous. The ends were cut back, 6 bases at V and 5 bases at J, with 13 bases in the middle. CDR3 length equals 13 residues. Germline assignment: CDR1 MNHEY and CDR2 SMNVEV (reference sequence). CDR3 region: CASSSVGGYGYTF. CDR3 DNA sequence: TGTGCCAGCAGCTCGGTCGGCGGGTATGGCTACACCTTC.

The genes are TRBV7-9 and TRBJ1-1, with 8 bases identical to TRBD1. V lost 5 bases and J lost 7; bases outside the gene matches: 21. CDR1 is SEHNR, CDR2 FQNEAQ, per germline (reference sequence). The CDR3 consists of 18 residues. CDR3 protein: CASSIYAGGQGARIEAFF. The CDR3 DNA sequence: TGTGCCAGCAGCATATATGCCGGGGGGCAGGGGGCGAGGATTGAAGCTTTCTTT. The full variable domain, rest sourced from reference TRBV7-9 and TRBJ1-1, is DTGVSQNPRHKITKRGQNVTFRCDPISEHNRLYWYRQTLGQGPEFLTYFQNEAQLEKSRLLSDRFSAERPKGSFSTLEIQRTEQGDSAMYLCASSIYAGGQGARIEAFFGQGTRLTVV.

The chain uses TRBV10-3 and TRBJ1-6; D ambiguous. V was shortened by 5 bases and J by 5 bases, with 4 bases between the two germline ends. Germline V gene sequence: CDR1 ENHRY, CDR2 SYGVKD. The CDR3 is 12 amino acids. The chain's CDR3 is CAISRDNSPLHF. The CDR3 region has the DNA TGTGCCATCAGTCGAGATAATTCACCCCTCCACTTT.

The rearrangement uses TRBV4-1 and TRBJ2-7; TRBD2 matches 7 bases. The CDR3 has 14 amino acids. Germline V gene data show CDR1 as MGHRA and CDR2 as YSYEKL. Unmatched junction bases numbered 9, after V lost 3 bases and J lost 7 bases. CDR3 region: CASSQTNRAGEQYF. In DNA form, the CDR3 reads TGCGCCAGCAGCCAGACCAACCGAGCGGGAGAGCAGTACTTC.

V usage is TRBV24-1 and J usage is TRBJ1-2; TRBD1 matches 8 bases. The length of the CDR3 is 14 residues. V dropped 7 bases and J dropped 3; count of bases not matched to a gene: 6. CDR1 and CDR2 (germline): KGHDR, SFDVKD. In DNA form, the CDR3 reads TGTGCCACCAGCGGACAGGGTCAGGACTATGGCTACACCTTC. Amino acid sequence: CATSGQGQDYGYTF.

V usage is TRBV24-1 and J usage is TRBJ2-1, with 9 bases matching TRBD1. Germline-derived CDR1 and CDR2 are KGHDR and SFDVKD. This CDR3 is built from 12 residues. V dropped 2 bases and J dropped 12; count of bases not matched to a gene: 1. CDR3 sequence (DNA): TGTGCCACCAGTGATTCGGACAGGGGGCAGTTCTTC. This sequence encodes CATSDSDRGQFF.

Here the CDR3 reads CASSNDREAFF. CDR3 coding DNA: TGTGCCAGCAGTAATGACAGGGAAGCTTTCTTT. The gene calls are TRBV6-5 and TRBJ1-1; tentatively, D is TRBD1 (6 bases). Germline loops: CDR1 MNHEY, CDR2 SVGAGI. V lost 5 bases and J 8 bases, leaving 9 bases between the germline ends. The CDR3 has 11 residues.

This clone was counted between two and nine times. The identical CDR3 is also encoded by other nucleotide sequences in the sample. The gene calls are TRBV5-1 and TRBJ1-1; 8 nucleotides line up with TRBD1. CDR1 and CDR2 from the germline V gene are SGHRS and YFSETQ. The CDR3 runs to 16 residues. V shed 1 base, J shed 0 bases, and the junction held 5 bases outside the gene matches. The chain's CDR3 is CASSLQGAGVNTEAFF. In DNA, the CDR3 is TGCGCCAGCAGCTTGCAGGGGGCAGGAGTGAACACTGAAGCTTTCTTT.

The count of this clone is one. This rearrangement joins TRBV10-2 to TRBJ1-1; 7 nucleotides line up with TRBD1. Germline CDR1 is WSHSY and CDR2 is SAAADI. With V trimmed by 6 bases and J by 4 bases, 5 bases remained unmatched. The CDR3 has 13 residues. CDR3 nucleotide sequence: TGCGCCAGCAGAGAAAGACAGGGCACTGAAGCTTTCTTT. The encoded protein is CASRERQGTEAFF.

The chain couples TRBV18 to TRBJ1-2, with TRBD1 as a possible D gene (5 bases). Germline CDR1 reads KGHSH; CDR2 reads LQKENI. CDR3 length equals 14 residues. Trimming removed 2 bases from V and 8 bases from J, with 15 bases in between. This CDR3 reads CASSPGGDSVGYTF. CDR3 coding DNA: TGTGCCAGCTCACCAGGAGGGGACTCAGTGGGCTACACCTTC.

The chain employs TRBV6-5 and TRBJ2-5; 8 bases align to TRBD2. Looked up from germline, CDR1 is MNHEY and CDR2 is SVGAGI. V lost 11 bases and J lost 5; bases outside the gene matches: 10. The CDR3 has 13 residues. The CDR3 nucleotides read TGTGCCGGTTTAAAAGAGCGGGGGGAGACCCAGTACTTC. Its translation: CAGLKERGETQYF.